One sample yielded the 28 T cell receptor beta chains listed below, sequenced in a study of blood T cell repertoires in COVID-19 (dated by TCRdb to between 2020 and 2021). Library prep was done by the immunoSEQ multiplex PCR assay. The immuneACCESS repertoire file appears here via TCRdb, limited to in-frame rearrangements. These files lack a portion of the clones; in checked studies, under half of the deficit traces to unresolved V genes, and the cause of the others is not known. The table for this sample lists some 140,000 clones; 87% of them were counted only once. The ten biggest clones cover 2% to 2.5% of the sample. The sequencing input was peripheral blood. The receptors derive from a man aged 45 to 65 with active COVID-19.

V and J are TRBV7-7 and TRBJ2-1, with D perhaps matching TRBD2 (5 bases). CDR1 and CDR2 from the germline V gene are SSHAT and FNYEAQ (reference sequence). Trimming shortened V by 3 bases and J by 5 bases, and 8 bases separated the two germline ends. The CDR3 is made up of 13 amino acids. The CDR3 region is CASSLDLDNEQFF. CDR3 bases: TGTGCCAGCAGCTTGGACTTAGACAATGAGCAGTTCTTC.

The chain uses TRBV7-2 and TRBJ2-5, with 8 bases identical to TRBD2. With 4 bases clipped from V and 9 bases from J, the junction kept 7 bases outside the gene matches. The CDR3 contains 13 residues. CDR1 and CDR2 from the germline V gene are SGHTA and FQGNSA. The CDR3 DNA is TGTGCCAGCAGCTCAAGCGGGGGAAGGCCCCAGTACTTC. This gives the protein CASSSSGGRPQYF.

The genes are TRBV5-1 and TRBJ2-3; possibly TRBD2 for D (6 bases). Germline assignment: CDR1 SGHRS and CDR2 YFSETQ. This CDR3 contains 15 residues. V was cut by 5 bases and J by 6 bases, with 19 bases left in between. The CDR3 DNA reads as TGCGCCAGCAGATCGGCGGGGCGGGCTGCCGATACGCAGTATTTT. It is translated as CASRSAGRAADTQYF.

This chain joins TRBV30 and TRBJ1-2; D not certain. The CDR3 totals 11 residues. Germline loops: CDR1 GTSNPN, CDR2 SVGIG (reference sequence). Trimming removed 4 bases from V and 1 base from J, with 4 bases in between. CDR3 in amino acids: CAWKYNYGYTF. DNA of the CDR3: TGTGCCTGGAAATATAACTATGGCTACACCTTC.

The chain is built from TRBV7-2 and TRBJ2-7; D remains unclear. Germline V gene lookup returns CDR1 SGHTA and CDR2 FQGNSA. The CDR3 is 12 amino acids. The CDR3 loop reads CASSLWPAVPSV. The CDR3 coding sequence is TGTGCCAGCAGCTTATGGCCCGCGGTCCCTTCAGTC.

The sample holds one count of this clone. The chain combines TRBV3-1 (or the pseudogene TRBV3-2) with TRBJ2-7; unclear D gene. The CDR3 consists of 17 residues. The germline V and J ends were trimmed by 3 bases and 0 bases, with 18 bases remaining between them. Germline values: CDR1 LGHDT, CDR2 YNNKEL (reference sequence). The CDR3 coding sequence is TGTGCCAGCAGCCACTTATCGCCCGACTTCGGCTCCTACGAGCAGTACTTC. It is translated as CASSHLSPDFGSYEQYF.

CDR3 in amino acids: CASSFGTSVTNEQFF. As DNA, the CDR3 is TGTGCCAGCAGCTTCGGGACTAGCGTGACCAATGAGCAGTTCTTC. The V call is TRBV5-8, the J call TRBJ2-1; 10 nucleotides agree with TRBD2. CDR1 is SGHTS, CDR2 YDEGEE, per germline. The CDR3 is 15 residues long. V shed 2 bases and J 6 bases; nucleotides not matched to a gene: 5. The variable domain in full, with the rest retrieved from reference TRBV5-8 and TRBJ2-1, is EAGVTQSPTHLIKTRGQQATLRCSPISGHTSVYWYQQALGLGLQFLLWYDEGEERNRGNFPPRFSGRQFPNYSSELNVNALELEDSALYLCASSFGTSVTNEQFFGPGTRLTVL.

The chain has TRBV19 and TRBJ2-5; 9 bases are shared with TRBD2. The CDR3 totals 16 residues. The ends lost 5 bases at V and 1 base at J; junction bases unmatched: 8. CDR1 LNHDA and CDR2 SQIVND come from the germline V gene (reference sequence). CDR3 bases: TGTGCCAGTAGTTTGTTACGCGGGGGGGGCCAAGAGACCCAGTACTTC. Its protein product is CASSLLRGGGQETQYF.

The rearrangement uses TRBV6-5 and TRBJ2-7, with 9 positions matching TRBD1. Trimming cost V 0 bases and J 5 bases; bases outside gene matches: 8. CDR3 length equals 16 residues. In germline, CDR1 is MNHEY, CDR2 SVGAGI. The CDR3 bases are TGTGCCAGCAGTTACTCGGGGCCGGGACAGGGAAACGAGCAGTACTTC. Translated, it gives CASSYSGPGQGNEQYF.

This clone appeared once. The chain combines TRBV2 with TRBJ2-1, with 7 bases matching TRBD1. Germline loops: CDR1 SNHLY, CDR2 FYNNEI. There are 16 residues in the CDR3. The J segment lost 0 bases and the V segment lost 6 bases, leaving 8 bases of the junction unmatched. The CDR3 loop reads CASSAGTEASYNEQFF. CDR3 DNA: TGTGCCAGCAGCGCCGGGACAGAAGCCTCCTACAATGAGCAGTTCTTC.

The chain employs TRBV7-9 and TRBJ2-5; a possible D gene is TRBD2 (5 bases). Trimming cost V 6 bases and J 1 base, with 12 bases left between them. The CDR3 is 14 amino acids. Germline lookup yields CDR1 SEHNR and CDR2 FQNEAQ (reference sequence). CDR3 nucleotide sequence: TGTGCCAGCAGAGGAGGCAGGAGCCAAGAGACCCAGTACTTC. It specifies CASRGGRSQETQYF.

The chain is built from TRBV11-2 and TRBJ1-1; D uncertain. This CDR3 is built from 13 residues. Germline V lookup: CDR1 SGHAT, CDR2 FQNNGV. Trimming took off 4 bases at V and 0 bases at J, with 6 bases between the two ends. The CDR3 protein is CASSSSMNTEAFF. The CDR3 bases are TGTGCCAGCAGCTCGAGTATGAACACTGAAGCTTTCTTT.

The chain joins TRBV6-6 to TRBJ1-1, with D perhaps TRBD1 (6 bases). CDR1 MNHNY and CDR2 SVGAGI come from the germline V gene (reference sequence). The CDR3 extends over 13 amino acids. Between the trimmed V and J ends, which lost 7 bases and 1 base, there was a span of 10 bases. The CDR3 loop reads CASTSTGNTEAFF. The CDR3 DNA sequence: TGTGCCAGCACCTCGACAGGGAACACTGAAGCTTTCTTT.

This rearrangement joins TRBV19 to TRBJ1-2; TRBD1 might be the D (5 bases). The V gene's germline CDR1 is LNHDA and CDR2 SQIVND (reference sequence). CDR3 length equals 13 residues. The V end was cut by 6 bases, the J end by 7 bases, with 15 bases between. CDR3 region: CASRAEQGSGYTF. CDR3 DNA: TGTGCCAGTAGGGCCGAGCAGGGTTCTGGCTACACCTTC.

The chain links TRBV3-1 (or the pseudogene TRBV3-2) to TRBJ1-4; no definite D call. Trimming stripped 1 base from V and 8 bases from J, with 8 bases between. There are 13 residues in the CDR3. The germline V gene encodes CDR1 LGHDT and CDR2 YNNKEL (reference sequence). The CDR3 spells CASSQVQAEKLFF. DNA for the CDR3: TGTGCCAGCAGCCAAGTCCAGGCCGAAAAACTGTTTTTT.

This clone was recorded only once. The chain combines TRBV7-2 with TRBJ1-3, with 8 positions matching TRBD1. The germline gives CDR1 SGHTA, CDR2 FQGNSA. V dropped 5 bases and J dropped 2; count of bases not matched to a gene: 5. This CDR3 is 15 amino acids long. The CDR3 DNA sequence: TGTGCCAGCAGCACACAGACAGGGGCTGGAAACACCATATATTTT. Its translation is CASSTQTGAGNTIYF. The variable domain in full, with the rest retrieved from reference TRBV7-2 and TRBJ1-3, is GAGVSQSPSNKVTEKGKDVELRCDPISGHTALYWYRQSLGQGLEFLIYFQGNSAPDKSGLPSDRFSAERTGGSVSTLTIQRTQQEDSAVYLCASSTQTGAGNTIYFGEGSWLTVV.

This clone was counted a few times. The chain couples TRBV9 to TRBJ2-2; 7 bases map to TRBD1. Germline-derived CDR1 and CDR2 are SGDLS and YYNGEE. Trimming removed 5 bases from V and 11 bases from J; junction bases left unmatched: 12. This CDR3 is 14 amino acids long. The CDR3 coding sequence is TGTGCCAGCAGAACAGGGGTTCATGAGGGTGAGCTGTTTTTT. This encodes CASRTGVHEGELFF.

This chain uses TRBV6-5 with TRBJ2-7; weak D call: TRBD2 (7 bases). This CDR3 has 12 amino acids. V lost 8 bases, J lost 5 bases, and 13 bases lay in between. Germline loops: CDR1 MNHEY, CDR2 SVGAGI. The CDR3 region has the DNA TGTGCCAGCTCTAGGGGGGGGCACGAGCAGTACTTC. Translation: CASSRGGHEQYF.

This chain connects TRBV7-2 to TRBJ2-1, with 10 nucleotides matching TRBD2. The trim removed 5 bases at V and 1 base at J, leaving 5 bases unmatched. The CDR3 has 16 amino acids. CDR1 is SGHTA, CDR2 FQGNSA, per germline. The CDR3 reads CASSQTSGVSYNEQFF. The CDR3 DNA follows: TGTGCCAGCAGCCAAACTAGCGGGGTTTCCTACAATGAGCAGTTCTTC.

The chain joins TRBV7-2 to TRBJ2-7; the match to TRBD2 covers 10 bases. Germline CDR1 and CDR2: SGHTA and FQGNSA. There are 14 residues in the CDR3. J was trimmed by 4 bases and V by 3 bases; bases with no gene match: 3. CDR3: CASSLSSGGYEQYF. CDR3 sequence (DNA): TGTGCCAGCAGCTTGTCTAGCGGGGGTTACGAGCAGTACTTC. The whole variable domain, remainder taken from reference TRBV7-2 and TRBJ2-7, is GAGVSQSPSNKVTEKGKDVELRCDPISGHTALYWYRQSLGQGLEFLIYFQGNSAPDKSGLPSDRFSAERTGGSVSTLTIQRTQQEDSAVYLCASSLSSGGYEQYFGPGTRLTVT.

The J gene is TRBJ1-1, the V gene TRBV2, with D possibly TRBD1 on 5 matching bases. Trimming removed 7 bases at V and 0 bases at J, with 12 bases between. There are 14 residues in the CDR3. From germline, CDR1 is SNHLY and CDR2 FYNNEI. The CDR3 loop is CASTAGGMNTEAFF. The DNA for the CDR3 is TGTGCCAGCACCGCCGGGGGGATGAACACTGAAGCTTTCTTT.

The chain couples TRBV5-5 to TRBJ1-5, with D possibly being TRBD1 (6 bases). Trimming shortened V by 1 base and J by 1 base, and 9 bases separated the two germline ends. From germline, CDR1 is SGHKS and CDR2 YYEKEE (reference sequence). The CDR3 spans 15 residues. The CDR3 sequence is CASSLQGSSNQPQHF. In DNA, the CDR3 is TGTGCCAGCAGCTTGCAGGGGTCGAGCAATCAGCCCCAGCATTTT.

This rearrangement joins TRBV9 to TRBJ1-1; a weak D match, TRBD1 (6 bases). Trimming removed 3 bases at V and 4 bases at J, with 16 bases between. This CDR3 is 15 amino acids long. CDR1 and CDR2 (germline): SGDLS, YYNGEE. CDR3 in DNA: TGTGCCAGCAGCGGCGGTGGGGGGGCCCCCACTGAAGCTTTCTTT. The encoded protein is CASSGGGGAPTEAFF.

The CDR3 loop is CASSQGVASDNSPLHF. The CDR3 region has the DNA TGCGCCAGCAGCCAAGGTGTAGCTAGCGATAATTCACCCCTCCACTTT. The genes are TRBV4-3 and TRBJ1-6; no reliable D call. This CDR3 has 16 amino acids. Germline loops: CDR1 LGHNA, CDR2 YSLEER. Between the trimmed V and J ends, which lost 1 base and 5 bases, there was a span of 12 bases.

In DNA form, the CDR3 reads TGCGCCAGCAGCTCCGGACAGGGCTACGAGCAGTACTTC. Residues: CASSSGQGYEQYF. V and J are TRBV5-1 and TRBJ2-7, with 8 bases aligning to TRBD1. The CDR3 has 13 amino acids. CDR1 and CDR2 (germline): SGHRS, YFSETQ. With 3 bases clipped from V and 3 bases from J, the junction kept 2 bases outside the gene matches.

This sequence joins TRBV19 and TRBJ2-1, with D possibly matching TRBD1 (6 bases). CDR1 is LNHDA, CDR2 SQIVND, per germline (reference sequence). This CDR3 contains 15 residues. V was shortened by 5 bases and J by 0 bases, with 11 bases between the two germline ends. CDR3 loop: CASSAGTFSYNEQFF. CDR3 bases: TGTGCCAGTAGTGCCGGGACATTCTCCTACAATGAGCAGTTCTTC. Full variable domain (rest looked up from reference TRBV19 and TRBJ2-1): DGGITQSPKYLFRKEGQNVTLSCEQNLNHDAMYWYRQDPGQGLRLIYYSQIVNDFQKGDIAEGYSVSREKKESFPLTVTSAQKNPTAFYLCASSAGTFSYNEQFFGPGTRLTVL.

The chain is built from TRBV2 and TRBJ2-2; D unclear. The CDR3 length is 11 residues. V shed 7 bases and J shed 6 bases, with 6 bases lying between them. The germline gives CDR1 SNHLY, CDR2 FYNNEI. The CDR3 protein is CASTRAGELFF. Here the CDR3 DNA reads TGTGCCAGCACACGGGCCGGGGAGCTGTTTTTT.

This rearrangement joins TRBV7-9 to TRBJ2-5, with 7 bases fitting TRBD2. The length of the CDR3 is 15 residues. The V gene end was trimmed by 3 bases and the J gene end by 0 bases; junction bases not matched to a gene: 4. Germline V gene sequence: CDR1 SEHNR, CDR2 FQNEAQ (reference sequence). CDR3 sequence reads: CASSFDGGYQETQYF. CDR3 sequence (DNA): TGTGCCAGCAGCTTTGACGGGGGGTACCAAGAGACCCAGTACTTC.